This T cell receptor (beta chain) is from a study of T cell changes during pregnancy in multiple sclerosis. The CDR3 extends over 14 amino acids. V lost 4 bases and J 7 bases, leaving 13 bases between the germline ends. Germline assignment: CDR1 SGHAT and CDR2 FQNNGV. Measured with immunoSEQ multiplex PCR; TCRdb has only the in-frame clones, and not every one. The top ten hold around 0.35% of the sample, which has 40,000 to 50,000 clones, 85% to 95% seen once. The chain joins TRBV11-2 to TRBJ1-4, with D perhaps TRBD1 (5 bases). The sample here was CD4+ T cells from peripheral blood mononuclear cells, taken in the second trimester of pregnancy. The clonotype originates from a female donor in good health, enrolled as a control in a pregnancy study. The CDR3 loop is CASSYGQGFEKLFF. The CDR3 DNA reads TGTGCCAGCAGCTATGGACAAGGGTTTGAAAAACTGTTTTTT.